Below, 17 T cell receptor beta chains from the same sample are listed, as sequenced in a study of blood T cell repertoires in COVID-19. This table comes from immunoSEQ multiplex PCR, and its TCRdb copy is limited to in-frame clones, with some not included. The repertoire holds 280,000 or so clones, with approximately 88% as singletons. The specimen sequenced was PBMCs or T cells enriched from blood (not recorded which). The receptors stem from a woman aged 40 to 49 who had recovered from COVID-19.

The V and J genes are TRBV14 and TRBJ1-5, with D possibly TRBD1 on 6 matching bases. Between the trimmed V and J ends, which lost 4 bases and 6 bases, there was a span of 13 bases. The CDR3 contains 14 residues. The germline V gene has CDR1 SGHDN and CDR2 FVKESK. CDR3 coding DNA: TGTGCCAGCAGCCCAACAGGGCCCGGTCAGCCCCAGCATTTT. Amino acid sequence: CASSPTGPGQPQHF.

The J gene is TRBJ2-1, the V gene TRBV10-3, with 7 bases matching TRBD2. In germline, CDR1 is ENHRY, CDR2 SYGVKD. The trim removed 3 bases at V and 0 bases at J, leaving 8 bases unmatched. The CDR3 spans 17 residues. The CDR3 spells CAISETQLASSYNEQFF. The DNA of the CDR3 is TGTGCCATCAGTGAAACGCAACTAGCGAGCTCCTACAATGAGCAGTTCTTC.

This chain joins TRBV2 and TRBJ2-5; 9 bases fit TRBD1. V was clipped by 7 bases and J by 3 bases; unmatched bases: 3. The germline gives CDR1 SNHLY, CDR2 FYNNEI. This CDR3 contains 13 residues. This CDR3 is CASTRDREETQYF. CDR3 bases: TGTGCCAGCACTAGGGACAGGGAAGAGACCCAGTACTTC.

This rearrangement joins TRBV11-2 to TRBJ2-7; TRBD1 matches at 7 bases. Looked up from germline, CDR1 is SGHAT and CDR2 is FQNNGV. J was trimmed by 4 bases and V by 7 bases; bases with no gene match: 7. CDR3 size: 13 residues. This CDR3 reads CASTLTGEYEQYF. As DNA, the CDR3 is TGTGCCAGCACCCTAACAGGGGAGTACGAGCAGTACTTC.

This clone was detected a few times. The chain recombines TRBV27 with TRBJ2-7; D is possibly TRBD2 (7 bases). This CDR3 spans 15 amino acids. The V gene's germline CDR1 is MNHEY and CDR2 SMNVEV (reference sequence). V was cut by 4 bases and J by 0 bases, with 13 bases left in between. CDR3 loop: CASSSGRGSSYEQYF. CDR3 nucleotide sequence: TGTGCCAGCAGTTCAGGGAGGGGGAGCTCCTACGAGCAGTACTTC.

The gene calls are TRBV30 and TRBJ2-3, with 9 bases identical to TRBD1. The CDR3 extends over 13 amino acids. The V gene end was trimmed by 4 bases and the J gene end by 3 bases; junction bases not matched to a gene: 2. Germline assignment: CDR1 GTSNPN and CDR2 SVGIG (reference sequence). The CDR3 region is CAWNGQGTDTQYF. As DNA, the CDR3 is TGTGCCTGGAACGGACAGGGGACAGATACGCAGTATTTT.

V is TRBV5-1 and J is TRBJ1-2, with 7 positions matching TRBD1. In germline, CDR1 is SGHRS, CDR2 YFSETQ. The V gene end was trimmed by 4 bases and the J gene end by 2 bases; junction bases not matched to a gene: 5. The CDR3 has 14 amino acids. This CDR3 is CASSPQGLNYGYTF. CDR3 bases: TGCGCCAGCAGCCCACAGGGGTTGAACTATGGCTACACCTTC.

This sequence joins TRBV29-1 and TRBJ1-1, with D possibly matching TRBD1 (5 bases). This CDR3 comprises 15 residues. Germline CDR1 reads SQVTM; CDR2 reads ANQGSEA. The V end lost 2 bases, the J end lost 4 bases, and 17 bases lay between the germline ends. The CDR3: CSVEPRDGRGTEAFF. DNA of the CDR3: TGCAGCGTTGAACCCCGGGATGGGAGGGGCACTGAAGCTTTCTTT.

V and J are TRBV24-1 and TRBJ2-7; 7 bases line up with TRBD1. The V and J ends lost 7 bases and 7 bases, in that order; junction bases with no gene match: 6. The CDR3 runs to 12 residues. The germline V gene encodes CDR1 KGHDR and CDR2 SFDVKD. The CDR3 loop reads CATSVTGHEQYF. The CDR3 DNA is TGTGCCACCAGCGTGACAGGGCATGAGCAGTACTTC.

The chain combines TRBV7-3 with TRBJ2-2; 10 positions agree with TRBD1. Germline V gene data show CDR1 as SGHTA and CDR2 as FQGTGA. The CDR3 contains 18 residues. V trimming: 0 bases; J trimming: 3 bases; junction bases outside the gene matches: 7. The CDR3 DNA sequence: TGTGCCAGCAGCTTAACACCCAGGACAGGGGGAGACACCGGGGAGCTGTTTTTT. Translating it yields CASSLTPRTGGDTGELFF.

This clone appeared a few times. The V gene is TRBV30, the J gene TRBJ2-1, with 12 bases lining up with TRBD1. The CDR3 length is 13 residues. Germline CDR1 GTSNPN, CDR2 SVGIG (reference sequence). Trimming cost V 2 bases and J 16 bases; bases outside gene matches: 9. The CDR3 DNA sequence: TGTGCCTGGAGTCCCACCCCGGGACAGGGGGCCTTCTTC. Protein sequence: CAWSPTPGQGAFF.

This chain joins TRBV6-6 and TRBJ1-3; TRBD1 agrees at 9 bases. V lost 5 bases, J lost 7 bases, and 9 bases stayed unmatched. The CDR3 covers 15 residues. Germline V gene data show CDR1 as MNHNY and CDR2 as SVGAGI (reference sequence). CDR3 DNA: TGTGCCAGCAGTCCAGGACAGGGGATAAGGAACACCATATATTTT. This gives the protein CASSPGQGIRNTIYF.

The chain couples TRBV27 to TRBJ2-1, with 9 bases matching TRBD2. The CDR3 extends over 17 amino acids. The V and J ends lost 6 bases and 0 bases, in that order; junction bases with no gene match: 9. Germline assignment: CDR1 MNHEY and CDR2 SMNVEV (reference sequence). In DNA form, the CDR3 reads TGTGCCAGCAGCCGCCGACTAGCGGAGAGCTCCTACAATGAGCAGTTCTTC. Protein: CASSRRLAESSYNEQFF.

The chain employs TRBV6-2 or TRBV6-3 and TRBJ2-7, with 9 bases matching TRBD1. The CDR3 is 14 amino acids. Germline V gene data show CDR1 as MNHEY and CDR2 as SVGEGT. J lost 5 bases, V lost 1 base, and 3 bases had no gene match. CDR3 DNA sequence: TGTGCCAGCAGTTACTGGGGACAGGGCCACGAGCAGTACTTC. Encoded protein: CASSYWGQGHEQYF.

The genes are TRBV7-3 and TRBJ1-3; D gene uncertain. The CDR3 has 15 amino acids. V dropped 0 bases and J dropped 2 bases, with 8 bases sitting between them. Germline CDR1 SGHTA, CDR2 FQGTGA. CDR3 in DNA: TGTGCCAGCAGCTTAACGGCGGGAACTGGAAACACCATATATTTT. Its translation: CASSLTAGTGNTIYF.

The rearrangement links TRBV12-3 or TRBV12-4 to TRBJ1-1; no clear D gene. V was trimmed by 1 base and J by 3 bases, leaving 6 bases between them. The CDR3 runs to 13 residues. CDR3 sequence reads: CASSLETYTEAFF. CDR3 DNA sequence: TGTGCCAGCAGTTTAGAGACTTACACTGAAGCTTTCTTT.

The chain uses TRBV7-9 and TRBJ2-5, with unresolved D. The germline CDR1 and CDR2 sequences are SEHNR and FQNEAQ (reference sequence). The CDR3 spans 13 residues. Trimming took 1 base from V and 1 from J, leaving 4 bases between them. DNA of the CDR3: TGTGCCAGCAGCTTAGTCAGCCAAGAGACCCAGTACTTC. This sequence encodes CASSLVSQETQYF.